This TCR beta chain originates from a study of shared T cell receptors in the human thymus. Profiling relied on immunoSEQ multiplex PCR, and the TCRdb table lists in-frame clones only, not all of them. The sample lists hundreds of thousands of clones, approximately 78% occurring once. Deletions cut 2 bases from V and 2 bases from J, with 17 bases between. This CDR3 spans 17 amino acids. The germline V gene has CDR1 LNHNV and CDR2 YYDKDF (reference sequence). The same sample was also studied in work on human thymus T cells. From that report: Thymic resections from corrective heart surgery supplied the tissue. The authors found apparently biased V and J gene usage in thymic and blood repertoires. Unrelated people showed highly overlapping thymic repertoires, related research reported.

The sample was thymocytes. The chain joins TRBV15 to TRBJ2-3; D gene ambiguous. The clonotype was recovered from a boy younger than two with a congenital heart defect. The CDR3 here is CATSRNPWQALTDTQYF. CDR3 in DNA: TGTGCCACCAGCAGAAACCCCTGGCAGGCCCTCACAGATACGCAGTATTTT.